These 15 T cell receptor beta chains share one sample of origin, sequenced in a study of blood T cell repertoires in COVID-19. The table came from immunoSEQ multiplex PCR; TCRdb's copy has only in-frame clones and leaves some out. Here the sample spans some 100,000 clones, roughly 92% being singletons. The sequenced sample was peripheral blood. The receptors come from a man aged 70 or older with acute or convalescent COVID-19.

The V and J genes are TRBV6-1 and TRBJ2-5; D not resolved. The CDR3 has 13 residues. V was pared by 0 bases and J by 4 bases, with 6 bases between. Germline values: CDR1 MNHNS, CDR2 SASEGT. This CDR3 is CASSEAGLETQYF. Written as DNA, the CDR3 is TGTGCCAGCAGTGAAGCTGGGCTAGAGACCCAGTACTTC.

The chain joins TRBV5-6 to TRBJ2-7; 10 nucleotides line up with TRBD1. Germline V gene lookup returns CDR1 SGHDT and CDR2 YYEEEE. This CDR3 contains 14 residues. J was trimmed by 2 bases and V by 7 bases; bases with no gene match: 6. This CDR3 reads CASRTGTGAYEQYF. The CDR3 DNA reads as TGTGCCAGCCGTACCGGGACAGGGGCCTACGAGCAGTACTTC.

The rearrangement joins TRBV18 to TRBJ1-2, with 7 nucleotides matching TRBD1. The J segment lost 8 bases and the V segment lost 3 bases, leaving 9 bases of the junction unmatched. From germline, CDR1 is KGHSH and CDR2 LQKENI. This CDR3 comprises 14 residues. The CDR3 DNA reads TGTGCCAGCTCACCCCAAGACAGGGCTGGGGGCTACACCTTC. It translates to CASSPQDRAGGYTF.

The V and J genes are TRBV5-1 and TRBJ2-7; a weak D match, TRBD2 (7 bases). Trimming shortened V by 6 bases and J by 5 bases, and 12 bases separated the two germline ends. This CDR3 is built from 12 residues. Per the germline V gene, CDR1 is SGHRS and CDR2 is YFSETQ. This chain's CDR3 is CASKGGDNEQYF. The CDR3 coding sequence is TGCGCCAGCAAGGGAGGGGACAACGAGCAGTACTTC.

The rearrangement uses TRBV29-1 and TRBJ2-7; tentatively, D is TRBD2 (5 bases). This CDR3 spans 11 amino acids. Germline loops: CDR1 SQVTM, CDR2 ANQGSEA. Trimming removed 5 bases from V and 6 bases from J, with 11 bases in between. CDR3 loop: CSVNGGVEQYF. For the CDR3, the DNA is TGCAGCGTTAACGGAGGAGTCGAGCAGTACTTC.

The chain joins TRBV11-3 to TRBJ2-1; TRBD2 agrees at 11 bases. Germline CDR1 and CDR2: SGHNT and YENEEA. The trim removed 6 bases at V and 3 bases at J, leaving 13 bases unmatched. CDR3 length equals 18 residues. CDR3 region: CASSRLGGTSGYYNEQFF. CDR3 nucleotide sequence: TGTGCCAGCAGTCGATTAGGGGGGACTAGCGGCTACTACAATGAGCAGTTCTTC. Full variable domain (missing parts from reference TRBV11-3 and TRBJ2-1): EAGVVQSPRYKIIEKKQPVAFWCNPISGHNTLYWYLQNLGQGPELLIRYENEEAVDDSQLPKDRFSAERLKGVDSTLKIQPAELGDSAVYLCASSRLGGTSGYYNEQFFGPGTRLTVL.

The chain is built from TRBV12-3 or TRBV12-4 and TRBJ1-1; TRBD1 matches at 11 bases. This CDR3 spans 13 amino acids. V shed 6 bases, J shed 8 bases, and the junction held 5 bases outside the gene matches. The CDR3 DNA is TGTGCCAGCAGAAGGGACAGGGGGGAGGAAGCTTTCTTT. It codes for CASRRDRGEEAFF.

J is TRBJ2-2 and V is TRBV10-1; D remains unclear. The CDR3 is 13 residues long. V lost 0 bases and J 7 bases, leaving 6 bases between the germline ends. Germline lookup yields CDR1 WNHNN and CDR2 SYGVQD (reference sequence). The CDR3 nucleotides read TGCGCCAGCAGTGAGTCGAGTGGCGGGGAGCTGTTTTTT. Translation gives CASSESSGGELFF.

The gene calls are TRBV5-4 and TRBJ2-5; 9 bases fit TRBD1. The V gene end was trimmed by 4 bases and the J gene end by 5 bases; junction bases not matched to a gene: 9. Germline CDR1 reads SGHNT; CDR2 reads YYREEE (reference sequence). The CDR3 is made up of 15 amino acids. CDR3 region: CASSSTGGGWETQYF. Written as DNA, the CDR3 is TGTGCCAGCAGCAGCACAGGGGGCGGATGGGAGACCCAGTACTTC. The whole variable domain, filled in from reference TRBV5-4 and TRBJ2-5, reads ETGVTQSPTHLIKTRGQQVTLRCSSQSGHNTVSWYQQALGQGPQFIFQYYREEENGRGNFPPRFSGLQFPNYSSELNVNALELDDSALYLCASSSTGGGWETQYFGPGTRLLVL.

The chain carries TRBV29-1 and TRBJ1-4; 12 bases agree with TRBD1. CDR1 is SQVTM and CDR2 is ANQGSEA in the germline V gene. This CDR3 has 16 amino acids. The V gene end was trimmed by 6 bases and the J gene end by 0 bases; junction bases not matched to a gene: 5. CDR3 sequence: CSVAWDRGPTNEKLFF. The CDR3 bases are TGCAGCGTAGCGTGGGACAGGGGGCCAACTAATGAAAAACTGTTTTTT.

The chain joins TRBV14 to TRBJ1-1; 7 bases map to TRBD1. V trimming: 5 bases; J trimming: 0 bases; junction bases outside the gene matches: 3. CDR3 length: 14 amino acids. Looked up from germline, CDR1 is SGHDN and CDR2 is FVKESK. Here the CDR3 DNA reads TGTGCCAGCAGCGAAGGGACAGTGAACACTGAAGCTTTCTTT. It codes for CASSEGTVNTEAFF.

V gene TRBV10-1 combines with J gene TRBJ2-6; the D gene is possibly TRBD1 (6 bases). V was pared by 8 bases and J by 4 bases, with 15 bases between. The germline V gene encodes CDR1 WNHNN and CDR2 SYGVQD (reference sequence). The CDR3 contains 15 residues. CDR3 region: CASRLGGSGANVLTF. For the CDR3, the DNA is TGCGCCAGCCGCTTAGGGGGTTCCGGGGCCAACGTCCTGACTTTC.

This chain links TRBV12-5 with TRBJ2-5; 10 bases map to TRBD2. Germline V gene sequence: CDR1 LGHNT, CDR2 FRNRAP. This CDR3 has 16 amino acids. V was pared by 1 base and J by 5 bases, with 7 bases of the junction left unmatched. The CDR3 DNA reads TGTGCTAGTGGTTTGGGGCTAGCGGGAGTAGGCGAGACCCAGTACTTC. Residues: CASGLGLAGVGETQYF.

CDR3 nucleotides: TGTGCCACCAGTGACAACCGGGACAGGGAACCCTACGAGCAGTACTTC. Protein sequence: CATSDNRDREPYEQYF. The J gene is TRBJ2-7, the V gene TRBV24-1; 9 bases align to TRBD1. With 4 bases clipped from V and 2 bases from J, the junction kept 8 bases outside the gene matches. The CDR3 runs 16 residues. Germline V gives CDR1 KGHDR, CDR2 SFDVKD.

This chain joins TRBV30 and TRBJ1-1, with 7 bases that match TRBD1. Germline V CDR1 and CDR2: GTSNPN, SVGIG (reference sequence). Trimming took 1 base from V and 8 from J; bases not matched to a gene: 4. This CDR3 region has 12 residues. The CDR3 loop reads CAWSEGTDEAFF. The CDR3 DNA reads TGTGCCTGGAGTGAGGGGACAGACGAAGCTTTCTTT. The full variable domain, with the rest looked up from reference TRBV30 and TRBJ1-1, is SQTIHQWPATLVQPVGSPLSLECTVEGTSNPNLYWYRQAAGRGLQLLFYSVGIGQISSEVPQNLSASRPQDRQFILSSKKLLLSDSGFYLCAWSEGTDEAFFGQGTRLTVV.